Listed here are 13 T cell receptor beta chains from one sample, sequenced in a study of vaccination and CD4 T cells after COVID-19. The treatment denotes: roughly 11-day PBMC culture with coronavirus spike peptide pools or control peptides (ViraFEST assay). These TCRs' antigens remain unknown. The Oncomine TCR Beta short-read assay was applied to DNA of cultured CD4+ T cells. TCRdb re-called the PCR reads through MiXCR, storing one row per CDR3 protein. Of fewer than 15,000 distinct CDR3 sequences in the sample, about 74% were seen once. Material: CD4+ T cells from blood, cultured in vitro. Receptors originate from a human donor who had recovered from COVID-19.

The sample holds one count of this clonotype. The chain carries TRBV15 and TRBJ2-1, with 13 bases identical to TRBD2. The trim removed 1 base at V and 0 bases at J, leaving 3 bases unmatched. CDR1 is LNHNV and CDR2 is YYDKDF in the germline V gene (reference sequence). The CDR3 covers 18 residues. The CDR3, as DNA: TGTGCCACCAGCAGAGTTCGACTAGCGGGAGGCTCCTACAATGAGCAGTTCTTC. Encoded protein: CATSRVRLAGGSYNEQFF.

The genes are TRBV12-3 or TRBV12-4 and TRBJ2-1; the match to TRBD2 covers 10 bases. CDR3 size: 13 residues. Trimming took 6 bases from V and 4 from J; bases not matched to a gene: 0. The CDR3 coding sequence is TGTGCCAGCAGGACTAGCGGGTACAATGAGCAGTTCTTC. Its translation: CASRTSGYNEQFF.

On this clonotype itself: Being one base from a much bigger clone, this may be a read error. This sequence joins TRBV6-4 and TRBJ2-7, with TRBD1 identical over 9 bases. J gave up 5 bases and V 6 bases, and 14 bases lay outside the gene matches. The CDR3 length is 16 residues. Germline CDR1 MRHNA, CDR2 SNTAGT. This CDR3 is CASRHRTGVVGDEQYF. Written as DNA, the CDR3 is TGTGCCAGCAGACACAGGACAGGGGTCGTCGGAGACGAGCAGTACTTC.

The J gene is TRBJ2-2, the V gene TRBV6-2 or TRBV6-3; TRBD1 might be the D (5 bases). The germline gives CDR1 MNHEY, CDR2 SVGEGT. This CDR3 has 14 amino acids. Trimming stripped 7 bases from V and 1 base from J, with 10 bases between. The CDR3 DNA reads as TGTGCCAGCACCTATGGACAGAACACCGGGGAGCTGTTTTTT. Amino acid sequence: CASTYGQNTGELFF.

Only one count was recorded for this clonotype. J is TRBJ1-1 and V is TRBV7-9; D is unresolved. CDR1 and CDR2 from the germline V gene are SEHNR and FQNEAQ (reference sequence). The CDR3 covers 14 residues. V was cut by 8 bases and J by 1 base, with 14 bases left in between. This CDR3 reads CASQTGNSNTEAFF. In nucleotides, the CDR3 is TGTGCCAGCCAGACGGGGAATTCGAACACTGAAGCTTTCTTT.

This clonotype is a singleton in its sample. V usage is TRBV15 and J usage is TRBJ2-7, with D tentatively TRBD2 (5 bases). V was cut by 3 bases and J by 7 bases, with 19 bases left in between. This CDR3 has 15 residues. Germline V gene sequence: CDR1 LNHNV, CDR2 YYDKDF (reference sequence). CDR3 loop: CATSSSSLAAREQYF. CDR3 DNA sequence: TGTGCCACCAGCAGTTCGAGTCTAGCTGCCAGGGAGCAGTACTTC.

The chain couples TRBV28 to TRBJ1-5, with D maybe TRBD1 (5 bases). CDR1 is MDHEN and CDR2 is SYDVKM in the germline V gene. CDR3 size: 15 residues. The V gene lost 4 bases and the J gene lost 8 bases, with 18 bases spanning the gap. CDR3 sequence: CASSSHGGSQEPQHF. CDR3 DNA sequence: TGTGCCAGCAGTTCCCATGGGGGGTCCCAGGAGCCCCAGCATTTT.

This clonotype turned up a few times. The CDR3 sequence is CASSWVRQPPNQPQHF. CDR3 in DNA: TGTGCCAGCAGTTGGGTCAGACAGCCTCCTAATCAGCCCCAGCATTTT. This rearrangement joins TRBV6-2 or TRBV6-3 to TRBJ1-5; tentative D call: TRBD1 (5 bases). In germline, CDR1 is MNHEY, CDR2 SVGEGT. This CDR3 spans 16 amino acids. Trimming left V 4 bases short and J 4 bases short, with 17 bases between.

The genes are TRBV6-2 or TRBV6-3 and TRBJ1-5; D is possibly TRBD1 (6 bases). The length of the CDR3 is 17 residues. V shed 1 base and J shed 3 bases, with 16 bases lying between them. Germline V gene data show CDR1 as MNHEY and CDR2 as SVGEGT. This chain's CDR3 is CASSYLTGNRVNQPQHF. The CDR3 nucleotides read TGTGCCAGCAGTTACTTAACGGGCAACAGGGTCAATCAGCCCCAGCATTTT.

Only a few counts were recorded for this clonotype. The chain links TRBV7-9 to TRBJ1-1; D not resolved. Trimming removed 1 base at V and 0 bases at J, with 9 bases between. The CDR3 totals 15 residues. Germline assignment: CDR1 SEHNR and CDR2 FQNEAQ (reference sequence). Here the CDR3 reads CASSLVSGMNTEAFF. The CDR3 coding sequence is TGTGCCAGCAGCTTAGTAAGTGGGATGAACACTGAAGCTTTCTTT.

The chain uses TRBV11-2 and TRBJ1-5; 9 bases match TRBD1. Looked up from germline, CDR1 is SGHAT and CDR2 is FQNNGV. The V gene end was trimmed by 5 bases and the J gene end by 6 bases; junction bases not matched to a gene: 5. CDR3 size: 14 residues. The CDR3 reads CASSLGTGSQPQHF. The CDR3 coding sequence is TGTGCCAGCAGCCTCGGGACAGGGAGTCAGCCCCAGCATTTT.

The rearrangement links TRBV20-1 to TRBJ2-7; 9 bases agree with TRBD2. In germline, CDR1 is DFQATT, CDR2 SNEGSKA (reference sequence). This CDR3 contains 14 residues. V shed 1 base, J shed 7 bases, and the junction held 8 bases outside the gene matches. The CDR3: CSARVRRGGGEQYF. DNA for the CDR3: TGCAGTGCTAGAGTACGGCGGGGGGGCGGAGAGCAGTACTTC.

This clonotype showed up just a few times. The rearrangement joins TRBV2 to TRBJ1-1; TRBD1 agrees at 8 bases. The CDR3 has 15 residues. Germline values: CDR1 SNHLY, CDR2 FYNNEI. The V and J ends lost 6 bases and 1 base, in that order; junction bases with no gene match: 7. In nucleotides, the CDR3 is TGTGCCAGCAGAGCGGACAGGGTCGGGAACACTGAAGCTTTCTTT. Protein: CASRADRVGNTEAFF.